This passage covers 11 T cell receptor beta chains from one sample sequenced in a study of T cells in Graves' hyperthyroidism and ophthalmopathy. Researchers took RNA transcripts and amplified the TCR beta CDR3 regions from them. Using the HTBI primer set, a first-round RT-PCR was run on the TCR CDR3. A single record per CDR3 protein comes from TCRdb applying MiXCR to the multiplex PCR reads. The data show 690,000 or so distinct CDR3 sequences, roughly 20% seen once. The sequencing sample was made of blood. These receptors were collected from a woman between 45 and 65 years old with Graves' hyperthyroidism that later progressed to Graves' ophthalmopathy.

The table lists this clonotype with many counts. In DNA, the CDR3 is TGTGCCAGCAGCCCTTCGGGACAGGGCGATCAGCCCCAGCATTTT. It codes for CASSPSGQGDQPQHF. This chain connects TRBV7-9 to TRBJ1-5, with 9 positions matching TRBD1. In germline, CDR1 is SEHNR, CDR2 FQNEAQ (reference sequence). The CDR3 loop spans 15 amino acids. Unmatched junction bases numbered 7, after V lost 5 bases and J lost 5 bases.

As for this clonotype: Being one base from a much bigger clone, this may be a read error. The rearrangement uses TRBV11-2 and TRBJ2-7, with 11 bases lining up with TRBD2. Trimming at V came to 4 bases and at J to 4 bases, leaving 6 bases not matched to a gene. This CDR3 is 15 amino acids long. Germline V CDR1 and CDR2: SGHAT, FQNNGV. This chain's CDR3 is CASSSLTSGAYEQYF. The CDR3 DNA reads TGTGCCAGCAGCTCCTTGACTAGCGGGGCTTACGAGCAGTACTTC.

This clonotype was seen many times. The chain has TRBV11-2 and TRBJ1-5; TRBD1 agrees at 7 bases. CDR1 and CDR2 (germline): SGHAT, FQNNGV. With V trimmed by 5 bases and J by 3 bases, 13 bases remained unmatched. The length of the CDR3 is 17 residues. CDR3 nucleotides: TGTGCCAGCAGCCTTAGGACCGGGACAGAAGCCAATCAGCCCCAGCATTTT. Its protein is CASSLRTGTEANQPQHF.

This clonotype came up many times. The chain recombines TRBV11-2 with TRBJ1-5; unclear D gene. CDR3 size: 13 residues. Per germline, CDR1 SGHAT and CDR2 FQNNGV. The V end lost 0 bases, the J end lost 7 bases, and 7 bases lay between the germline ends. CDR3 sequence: CASSLDRSQPQHF. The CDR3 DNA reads TGTGCCAGCAGCTTAGACAGGTCGCAGCCCCAGCATTTT. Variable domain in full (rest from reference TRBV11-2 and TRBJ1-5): EAGVAQSPRYKIIEKRQSVAFWCNPISGHATLYWYQQILGQGPKLLIQFQNNGVVDDSQLPKDRFSAERLKGVDSTLKIQPAKLEDSAVYLCASSLDRSQPQHFGDGTRLSIL.

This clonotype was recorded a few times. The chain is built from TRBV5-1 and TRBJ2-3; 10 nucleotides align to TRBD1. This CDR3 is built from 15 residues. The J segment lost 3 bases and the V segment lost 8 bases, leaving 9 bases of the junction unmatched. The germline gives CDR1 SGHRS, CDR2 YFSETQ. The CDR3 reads CARLNRDRGTDTQYF. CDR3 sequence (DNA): TGCGCCAGACTAAACCGGGACAGGGGAACAGATACGCAGTATTTT.

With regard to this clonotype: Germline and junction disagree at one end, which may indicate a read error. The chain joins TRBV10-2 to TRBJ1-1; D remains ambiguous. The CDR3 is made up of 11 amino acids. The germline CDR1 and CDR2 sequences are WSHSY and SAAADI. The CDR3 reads CASSDSGLGVF. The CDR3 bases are TGCGCCAGCAGTGATTCCGGTCTAGGCGTCTTT.

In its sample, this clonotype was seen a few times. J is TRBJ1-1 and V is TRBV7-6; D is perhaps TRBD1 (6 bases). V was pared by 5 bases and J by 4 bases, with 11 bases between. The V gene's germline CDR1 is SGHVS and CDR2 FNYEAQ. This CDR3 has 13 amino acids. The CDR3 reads CASSTGQITEAFF. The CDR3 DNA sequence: TGTGCCAGCAGCACCGGACAGATCACTGAAGCTTTCTTT.

The CDR3 DNA is TGTGCCAGCAGCGTAGCAATGGGGTTTACAGGAAACACCATATATTTT. Amino acids: CASSVAMGFTGNTIYF. V usage is TRBV9 and J usage is TRBJ1-3; unclear D gene. This CDR3 is 16 amino acids long. Trimming shortened V by 0 bases and J by 4 bases, and 14 bases separated the two germline ends. Looked up from germline, CDR1 is SGDLS and CDR2 is YYNGEE.

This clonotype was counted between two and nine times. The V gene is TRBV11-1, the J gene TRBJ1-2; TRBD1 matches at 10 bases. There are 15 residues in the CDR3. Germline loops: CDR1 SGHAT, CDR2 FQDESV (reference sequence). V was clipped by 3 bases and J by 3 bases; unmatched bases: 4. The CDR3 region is CASSLGTGADYGYTF. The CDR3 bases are TGTGCCAGCAGCTTGGGGACAGGGGCCGACTATGGCTACACCTTC.

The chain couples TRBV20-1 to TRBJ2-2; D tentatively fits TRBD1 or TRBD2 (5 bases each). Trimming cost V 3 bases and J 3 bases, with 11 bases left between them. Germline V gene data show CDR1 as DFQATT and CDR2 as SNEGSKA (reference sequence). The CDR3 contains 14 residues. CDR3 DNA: TGCAGTGCTAGGGGACCACAGGACACCGGGGAGCTGTTTTTT. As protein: CSARGPQDTGELFF.

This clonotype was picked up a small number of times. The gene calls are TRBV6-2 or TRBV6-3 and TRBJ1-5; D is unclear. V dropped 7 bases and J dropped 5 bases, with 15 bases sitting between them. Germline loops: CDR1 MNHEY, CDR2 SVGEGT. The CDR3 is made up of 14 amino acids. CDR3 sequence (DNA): TGTGCCAGCATCCCGGGAGGGTCCCATCAGCCCCAGCATTTT. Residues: CASIPGGSHQPQHF.